This T cell receptor beta chain was identified in a study of beta chain features in type 1 diabetes. Note on this clone: Its antigen is currently unknown.

This CDR3 contains 15 residues. Germline assignment: CDR1 SGHAT and CDR2 FQDESV (reference sequence). Trimming pared 4 bases from V and 2 bases from J, leaving 9 bases between. Overall study results and limits: Within the patient group, naive, central memory and Treg TCRB repertoires appeared more similar to each other than within healthy donors.

Expressed TCRB transcripts were sequenced because the isolated RNA had all been reverse transcribed beforehand. The data were produced by immunoSEQ multiplex PCR, yet TCRdb's version contains in-frame clones alone and is incomplete. The table has 150,000 to 200,000 clones, 7.5% to 9.5% seen once. This sequence originates from a woman under 30 in good health. The sequencing sample was made of central memory CD4+ T cells from blood. The chain recombines TRBV11-1 with TRBJ2-6, with D perhaps matching TRBD2 (6 bases). The CDR3 loop reads CASSSTGAGANVLTF. Here the CDR3 DNA reads TGTGCCAGCAGCTCAACGGGGGCTGGGGCCAACGTCCTGACTTTC.